This T cell receptor (beta chain) was captured by sequencing in a study of T cells expressing NK-cell markers. On the study more broadly: Eight donors were sequenced, of whom seven were HCMV-seropositive, while the remaining one was HCMV-seronegative.

Germline assignment: CDR1 PRHDT and CDR2 FYEKMQ (reference sequence). The CDR3 has 15 residues. TCRdb reworked the 5' RACE reads into one entry per CDR3 protein, no DNA. This sample carries around 280,000 distinct CDR3 sequences, with around 0.4% going to the ten biggest clones. Study-wide results and limits: The same clonotypes also predominated in the CD3+CD56-NKG2C+ fraction of several donors. Dominant NKG2C+ clonotype frequencies of about 1.0-8% of CD8+ T cells were measured in over five donors.

Comment on this clonotype: Its antigen is unidentified.

Sequenced material: blood T cells: a sorted CD56 or NKG2C T cell subset, CD4+ or CD8+ T cells, or bulk PBMC T cells (not recorded which). The J gene is TRBJ2-2, the V gene TRBV13; TCRdb's D gene call, TRBD2, goes unchecked for lack of DNA. The receptor was derived from a man between 18 and 29 years old in good health. The CDR3 is CASSPGTSIAGELFF.